The sequence of this TCR beta chain was determined in a study of blood T cell repertoires in COVID-19. Study summary: The samples span acute and convalescent COVID-19 from the United States, Italy and Spain. PBMCs, B-cell-depleted T cells, or T cells provided the cDNA or gDNA that made up the material.

As handled by the study authors: Amplification of reference gene primers was used by the study to estimate nucleated cell counts. Generated by immunoSEQ multiplex PCR, the TCRdb table keeps only in-frame clones and is missing some. The V and J calls and the clone size are those of that table, but D and trimming were determined from the DNA. The table records hundreds of thousands of clones, 70% to 90% of them present only once. The sample consisted of peripheral blood. The origin of this receptor is a human donor in a cohort sampled during active COVID-19.

CDR3 protein: CAIRPGETKGEKLFF. CDR3 coding DNA: TGTGCCATCAGGCCGGGGGAAACAAAGGGAGAAAAACTGTTTTTT. This sequence joins TRBV10-3 and TRBJ1-4; TRBD1 might be the D (5 bases). The CDR3 contains 15 residues. The V end lost 6 bases, the J end lost 8 bases, and 19 bases lay between the germline ends. Germline CDR1 ENHRY, CDR2 SYGVKD.